The source of this T cell receptor beta chain is a study of T cells in narcolepsy. This clone has only a few counts. The table came from immunoSEQ multiplex PCR; TCRdb's copy has only in-frame clones and leaves some out. The sample has some 34,000 clones, roughly 77% seen once; the top ten hold roughly 2.1%. The sample comprised memory (CD45RA-) CD4+ T cells from blood. The TCR originated in a human donor in good health.

The CDR3 DNA follows: TGTGCCAGCAGTGAAGAACCGGGACCGAAACGTAAACTGTTTTTT. It yields the protein CASSEEPGPKRKLFF. This chain links TRBV2 with TRBJ1-4; D perhaps matches TRBD1 (5 bases). The CDR3 covers 15 residues. V lost 1 base, J lost 11 bases, and 17 bases lay in between. Germline V gene data show CDR1 as SNHLY and CDR2 as FYNNEI.